This passage covers 22 T cell receptor beta chains from one sample sequenced in a study of T cells in Graves' hyperthyroidism and ophthalmopathy. From RNA transcripts, TCR beta CDR3 regions were amplified. HTBI primers were employed in a first-round RT-PCR of the TCR CDR3. TCRdb re-called the multiplex PCR reads through MiXCR, storing one row per CDR3 protein. The repertoire holds 550,000 to 800,000 distinct CDR3 sequences, with 17% as singletons. Material for sequencing was blood. The receptors shown here come from a man aged 50 to 59 with Graves' hyperthyroidism.

This clonotype came up a few times. V and J are TRBV28 and TRBJ1-2; possible D gene TRBD1, 6 bases. Trimming pared 0 bases from V and 7 bases from J, leaving 21 bases between. This CDR3 is 17 amino acids long. CDR1 is MDHEN, CDR2 SYDVKM, per germline. The CDR3 protein is CASSLWGGPDGLGGYTF. CDR3 bases: TGTGCCAGCAGTTTATGGGGGGGGCCGGACGGCTTGGGTGGCTACACCTTC.

V usage is TRBV6-1 and J usage is TRBJ1-2; the D is unclear. In germline, CDR1 is MNHNS, CDR2 SASEGT. V dropped 8 bases and J dropped 0 bases, with 4 bases sitting between them. The CDR3 is 11 residues long. The CDR3: CASESNYGYTF. CDR3 sequence (DNA): TGTGCCAGCGAGTCTAACTATGGCTACACCTTC.

As regards this clonotype: A junction boundary mismatches the germline segment, possibly from a read error. This rearrangement joins TRBV28 to TRBJ2-3, with D uncertain. The CDR3 totals 13 residues. The germline V gene has CDR1 MDHEN and CDR2 SYDVKM. In DNA, the CDR3 is TGTGCCAGCAGCCGCGGTGGGTTAGATACGCGGTATTTT. It specifies CASSRGGLDTRYF.

The sample holds many counts of this clonotype. The rearrangement links TRBV5-4 to TRBJ1-2; the D gene is possibly TRBD1 (6 bases). The CDR3 sequence is 14 residues long. V lost 4 bases, J lost 4 bases, and 14 bases lay in between. Germline CDR1 is SGHNT and CDR2 is YYREEE (reference sequence). This CDR3 is CASSPWTDPYGYTF. The CDR3 coding sequence is TGTGCCAGCAGCCCATGGACAGATCCCTATGGCTACACCTTC.

The rearrangement joins TRBV27 to TRBJ2-7; D unclear. V dropped 9 bases and J dropped 0 bases, with 12 bases sitting between them. Germline loops: CDR1 MNHEY, CDR2 SMNVEV (reference sequence). CDR3 size: 13 residues. CDR3 DNA: TGTGCCAGTTCGGTGGGCGTCTCCTACGAGCAGTACTTC. Protein product: CASSVGVSYEQYF.

This chain joins TRBV2 and TRBJ1-2; no firm D call. Per germline, CDR1 SNHLY and CDR2 FYNNEI. The CDR3 is made up of 12 amino acids. V was clipped by 4 bases and J by 5 bases, with 8 bases between them. CDR3 bases: TGTGCCAGCAGTGGAGCGGGGTATGGCTACACCTTC. This translates into CASSGAGYGYTF.

As for this clonotype: This may be a read error: a much more frequent sequence differs by one nucleotide. The chain couples TRBV28 to TRBJ1-5; D not certain. The CDR3 runs to 12 residues. Germline-derived CDR1 and CDR2 are MDHEN and SYDVKM. Written as DNA, the CDR3 is TGTGCCAACAGTCTACGGATCGAGCCCCAGCATTTT. Its translation is CANSLRIEPQHF. Looking up the rest from reference TRBV28 and TRBJ1-5 gives the full variable domain: DVKVTQSSRYLVKRTGEKVFLECVQDMDHENMFWYRQDPGLGLRLIYFSYDVKMKEKGDIPEGYSVSREKKERFSLILESASTNQTSMYLCANSLRIEPQHFGDGTRLSIL.

This chain connects TRBV7-3 to TRBJ2-1; D is uncertain. This CDR3 comprises 13 residues. Per the germline V gene, CDR1 is SGHTA and CDR2 is FQGTGA. Trimming left V 3 bases short and J 8 bases short, with 11 bases between. DNA for the CDR3: TGTGCCAGCAGCTTCTCAAATAGAGATGAGCAGTTCTTC. Protein product: CASSFSNRDEQFF.

This clonotype was detected many times. The gene calls are TRBV2 and TRBJ2-5; 9 nucleotides match TRBD2. V gave up 3 bases and J gave up 2 bases; unmatched junction bases: 4. Germline lookup yields CDR1 SNHLY and CDR2 FYNNEI. There are 15 residues in the CDR3. This CDR3 is CASSEREGRQETQYF. In DNA, the CDR3 is TGTGCCAGCAGTGAGCGGGAGGGCCGGCAAGAGACCCAGTACTTC.

This clonotype was picked up a small number of times. This chain connects TRBV28 to TRBJ1-5, with 8 bases fitting TRBD1. The trim removed 6 bases at V and 6 bases at J, leaving 13 bases unmatched. There are 16 residues in the CDR3. Germline-derived CDR1 and CDR2 are MDHEN and SYDVKM. This CDR3 reads CASRKNYRGKSQPQHF. In nucleotides, the CDR3 is TGTGCCAGCAGGAAGAACTACAGGGGGAAGAGTCAGCCCCAGCATTTT.

Note on this clonotype: It may be a read error: a sequence one base away is much more abundant. This sequence joins TRBV28 and TRBJ1-5; D is perhaps TRBD1 (5 bases). Looked up from germline, CDR1 is MDHEN and CDR2 is SYDVKM. The CDR3 loop spans 15 amino acids. V lost 4 bases and J lost 7, with 17 bases in between. The CDR3 spells CASSSLSGVNQPQHF. The CDR3 coding sequence is TGTGCCAGCAGTTCACTCTCGGGGGTGAACCAGCCCCAGCATTTT.

In this sample, this clonotype turned up many times. This chain joins TRBV11-2 and TRBJ2-3, with 9 bases lining up with TRBD2. Losses at the gene ends were 5 bases for V and 2 bases for J; bases not matched to a gene: 11. Germline V gene lookup returns CDR1 SGHAT and CDR2 FQNNGV. The CDR3 is 17 residues long. CDR3: CASSLSLAGQFTDTQYF. The DNA of the CDR3 is TGTGCCAGCAGCCTGAGCCTAGCGGGGCAATTCACAGATACGCAGTATTTT.

The V and J genes are TRBV29-1 and TRBJ1-4; possibly TRBD1 for D (5 bases). The ends were cut back, 2 bases at V and 0 bases at J, with 10 bases in the middle. CDR1 is SQVTM, CDR2 ANQGSEA, per germline. The CDR3 loop spans 15 amino acids. CDR3 nucleotides: TGCAGCGTTGAAAGGGGTGAGGCAACTAATGAAAAACTGTTTTTT. Residues: CSVERGEATNEKLFF.

The rearrangement links TRBV25-1 to TRBJ2-5, with TRBD2 matching 13 bases. Germline CDR1 MGHDK, CDR2 SYGVNS. Trimming at V came to 0 bases and at J to 1 base, leaving 5 bases not matched to a gene. The CDR3 has 18 amino acids. The CDR3 DNA reads as TGTGCCAGCAGTGAATACCGGACTAGCGGGAGCCTCCAAGAGACCCAGTACTTC. The encoded protein is CASSEYRTSGSLQETQYF.

The J gene is TRBJ2-3, the V gene TRBV29-1, with a tentative D call TRBD1 (5 bases). CDR3 length: 15 amino acids. V dropped 0 bases and J dropped 7 bases, with 17 bases sitting between them. In germline, CDR1 is SQVTM, CDR2 ANQGSEA. The CDR3 DNA follows: TGCAGCGTTGAAGAGACAGTCGACATTTCATATACGCAGTATTTT. Residues: CSVEETVDISYTQYF.

This clonotype occurred a few times. The CDR3, as DNA: TGTGCCATCAGTGAGCTAGCGGGAGGGCCCGGGCAGTTCTTC. Translation: CAISELAGGPGQFF. The chain recombines TRBV10-3 with TRBJ2-1; 12 bases align to TRBD2. Per germline, CDR1 ENHRY and CDR2 SYGVKD. V shed 2 bases, J shed 12 bases, and the junction held 5 bases outside the gene matches. There are 14 residues in the CDR3.

This clonotype was observed many times. The chain couples TRBV6-2 or TRBV6-3 to TRBJ1-6, with D hard to call. The germline V gene encodes CDR1 MNHEY and CDR2 SVGEGT. There are 18 residues in the CDR3. V was pared by 4 bases and J by 0 bases, with 16 bases between. The CDR3 protein is CASSFVAYRDSYNSPLHF. The DNA of the CDR3 is TGTGCCAGCAGTTTCGTTGCGTACCGGGACTCCTATAATTCACCCCTCCACTTT.

V gene TRBV4-3 combines with J gene TRBJ2-2; D is possibly TRBD1 (6 bases). The CDR3 has 14 amino acids. V was pared by 0 bases and J by 4 bases, with 6 bases between. Germline-derived CDR1 and CDR2 are LGHNA and YSLEER. The CDR3 protein is CASSQEGGTGELFF. The CDR3 DNA follows: TGCGCCAGCAGCCAAGAAGGGGGCACCGGGGAGCTGTTTTTT.

This clonotype has at least ten counts. The chain couples TRBV10-2 to TRBJ1-1; perhaps TRBD1 as D (6 bases). In germline, CDR1 is WSHSY, CDR2 SAAADI. Trimming took 6 bases from V and 4 from J, leaving 15 bases between them. This CDR3 comprises 14 residues. The CDR3 spells CASRGSGAGTEAFF. DNA for the CDR3: TGCGCCAGCAGAGGGTCAGGGGCGGGCACTGAAGCTTTCTTT.

The V and J genes are TRBV6-1 and TRBJ1-5; D might be TRBD1 (5 bases). The germline gives CDR1 MNHNS, CDR2 SASEGT. This CDR3 region has 13 residues. V lost 3 bases, J lost 4 bases, and 7 bases lay in between. In nucleotides, the CDR3 is TGTGCCAGCAGTGATGCAGGGAATCAGCCCCAGCATTTT. The encoded protein is CASSDAGNQPQHF.

In its sample, this clonotype was seen a few times. One end of the junction varies from germline; a read error may be responsible. The chain uses TRBV5-8 and TRBJ1-2; D remains ambiguous. The CDR3 spans 15 residues. Germline V gene lookup returns CDR1 SGHTS and CDR2 YDEGEE. CDR3 in DNA: TGTGCCAGCAGCTTGGAAGTTTGGGCTAACTATAGCTACACCTTC. Translating it yields CASSLEVWANYSYTF.

The chain uses TRBV6-2 or TRBV6-3 and TRBJ2-3, with D possibly TRBD1 on 6 matching bases. This CDR3 is 14 amino acids long. The V end was cut by 2 bases, the J end by 2 bases, with 8 bases between. Germline CDR1 is MNHEY and CDR2 is SVGEGT. This CDR3 reads CASSYGQNTDTQYF. The CDR3 nucleotides are TGTGCCAGCAGTTACGGACAGAACACAGATACGCAGTATTTT.